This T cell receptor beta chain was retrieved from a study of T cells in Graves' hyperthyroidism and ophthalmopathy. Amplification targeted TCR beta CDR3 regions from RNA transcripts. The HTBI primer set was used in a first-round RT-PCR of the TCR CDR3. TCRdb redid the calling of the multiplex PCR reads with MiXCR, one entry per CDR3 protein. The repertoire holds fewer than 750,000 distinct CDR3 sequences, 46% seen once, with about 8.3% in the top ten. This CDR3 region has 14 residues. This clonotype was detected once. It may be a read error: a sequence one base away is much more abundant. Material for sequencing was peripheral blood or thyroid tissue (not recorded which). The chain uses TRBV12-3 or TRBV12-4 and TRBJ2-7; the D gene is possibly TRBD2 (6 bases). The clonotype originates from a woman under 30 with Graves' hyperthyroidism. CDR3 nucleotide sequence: TGTGCCAGCAGCTACGGGGCGGGGACCTACGAGCAGCACTTC. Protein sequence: CASSYGAGTYEQHF.